The clone carrying this T cell receptor (beta chain) was seen only a few times. Unique molecular identifiers were built into the TCRbeta library. TCRdb re-called the PCR reads through MiXCR, storing one row per CDR3 protein. The repertoire has about 240,000 distinct CDR3 sequences, approximately 12% of them found once; the top ten carry roughly 2.6%. The source of the sample is a study of T-cell reconstitution after alpha-beta-depleted transplantation in children. The V gene's germline CDR1 is SQVTM and CDR2 ANQGSEA. Trimming left V 4 bases short and J 2 bases short, with 12 bases between. CDR3 length: 13 amino acids.

The sequenced sample was PBMCs from the stem cell graft donor, obtained from the stem cell graft. The chain recombines TRBV29-1 with TRBJ2-7, with D tentatively TRBD1 (5 bases). This sequence originates from a human donor who donated a stem cell graft to a child with acute lymphoblastic leukemia. This chain's CDR3 is CSVGADSTYEQYF. The DNA of the CDR3 is TGCAGCGTTGGTGCCGACAGCACCTACGAGCAGTACTTC.